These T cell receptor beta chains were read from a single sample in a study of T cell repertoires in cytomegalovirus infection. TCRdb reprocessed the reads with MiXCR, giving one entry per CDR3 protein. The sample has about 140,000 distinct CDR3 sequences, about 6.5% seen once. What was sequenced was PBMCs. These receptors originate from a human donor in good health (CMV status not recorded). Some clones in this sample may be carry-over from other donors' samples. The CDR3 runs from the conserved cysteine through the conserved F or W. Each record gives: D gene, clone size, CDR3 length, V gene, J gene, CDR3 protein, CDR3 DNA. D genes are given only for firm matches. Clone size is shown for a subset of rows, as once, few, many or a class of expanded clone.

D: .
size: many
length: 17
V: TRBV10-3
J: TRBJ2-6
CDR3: CAISESAPSSGANVLTF
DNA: TGTGCCATCAGTGAGTCGGCACCTAGCTCTGGGGCCAACGTCCTGACTTTC

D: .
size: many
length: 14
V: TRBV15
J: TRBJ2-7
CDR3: CATSRDWGFDEQYF
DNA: TGTGCCACCAGCAGAGATTGGGGGTTCGACGAGCAGTACTTC

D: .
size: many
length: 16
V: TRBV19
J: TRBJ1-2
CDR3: CASRKTEGSANYGYTF
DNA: TGTGCCAGTAGAAAAACCGAAGGGTCCGCTAACTATGGCTACACCTTC

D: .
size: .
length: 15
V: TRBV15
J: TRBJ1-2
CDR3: CATSTRGRTNYGYTF
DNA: TGTGCCACCAGCACTCGCGGACGGACTAACTATGGCTACACCTTC

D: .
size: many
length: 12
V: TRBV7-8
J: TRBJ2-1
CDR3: CASSISGGGKFF
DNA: TGTGCCAGCAGCATTAGTGGTGGGGGGAAGTTCTTC

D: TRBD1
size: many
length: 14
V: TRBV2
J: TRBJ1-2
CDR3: CASSAQQGNYGYTF
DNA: TGTGCCAGCAGTGCTCAACAGGGGAACTATGGCTACACCTTC

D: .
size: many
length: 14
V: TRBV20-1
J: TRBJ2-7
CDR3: CSARDYGKVYEQYF
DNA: TGCAGTGCTAGAGATTACGGGAAGGTCTACGAGCAGTACTTC

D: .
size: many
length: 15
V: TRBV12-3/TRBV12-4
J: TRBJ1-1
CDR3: CASSFGLVMNTEAFF
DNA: TGTGCCAGCAGTTTCGGGCTCGTAATGAACACTGAAGCTTTCTTT

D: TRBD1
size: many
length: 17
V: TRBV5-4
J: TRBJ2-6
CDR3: CASSSPRGLNGANVLTF
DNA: TGTGCCAGCAGCTCCCCCAGGGGGCTAAATGGGGCCAACGTCCTGACTTTC

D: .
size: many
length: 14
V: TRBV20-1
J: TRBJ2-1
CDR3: CSASPLMNYNEQFF
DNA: TGCAGTGCTTCCCCCCTAATGAACTACAATGAGCAGTTCTTC

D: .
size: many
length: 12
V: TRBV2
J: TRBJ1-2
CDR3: CASSIEEYGYTF
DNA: TGTGCCAGCAGTATTGAAGAGTATGGCTACACCTTC

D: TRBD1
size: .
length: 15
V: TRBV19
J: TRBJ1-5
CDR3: CASTSGQGRDQPQHF
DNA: TGTGCCAGTACCTCAGGACAGGGAAGGGATCAGCCCCAGCATTTT

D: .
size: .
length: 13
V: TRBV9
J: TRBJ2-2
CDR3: CASSALASGELFF
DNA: TGTGCCAGCAGCGCCCTAGCCTCCGGGGAGCTGTTTTTT

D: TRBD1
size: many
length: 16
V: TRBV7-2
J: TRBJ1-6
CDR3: CASRASGTAYNSPLHF
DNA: TGTGCCAGCAGAGCTTCCGGGACAGCTTATAATTCACCCCTCCACTTT

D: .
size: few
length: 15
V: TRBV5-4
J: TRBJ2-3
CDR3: CASSLKGTSTDTQYF
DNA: TGTGCCAGCAGCTTGAAGGGGACCAGCACAGATACGCAGTATTTT

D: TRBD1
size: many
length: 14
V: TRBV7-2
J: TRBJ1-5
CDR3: CASSLTGDDQPQHF
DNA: TGTGCCAGCAGTCTCACAGGGGATGATCAGCCCCAGCATTTT

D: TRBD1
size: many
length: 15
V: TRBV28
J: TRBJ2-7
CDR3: CASSSTGEHSYEQYF
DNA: TGTGCCAGCAGTTCCACAGGGGAACACTCCTACGAGCAGTACTTC

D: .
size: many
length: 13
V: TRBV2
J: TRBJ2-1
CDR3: CASSDRGPNEQFF
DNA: TGTGCCAGCAGTGATCGGGGGCCAAATGAGCAGTTCTTC

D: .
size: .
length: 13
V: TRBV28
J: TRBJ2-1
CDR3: CASIEGGVTEQFF
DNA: TGTGCCAGCATCGAGGGGGGGGTCACTGAGCAGTTCTTC

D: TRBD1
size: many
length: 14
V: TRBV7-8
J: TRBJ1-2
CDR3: CASSPGTELYGYTF
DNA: TGTGCCAGCAGCCCCGGGACAGAGCTCTATGGCTACACCTTC

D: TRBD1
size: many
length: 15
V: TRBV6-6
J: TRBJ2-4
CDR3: CASSYVGTGGNIQYF
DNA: TGTGCCAGCAGTTACGTGGGGACAGGGGGAAACATTCAGTACTTC

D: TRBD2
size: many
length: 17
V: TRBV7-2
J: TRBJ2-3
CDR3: CASSLSLAGGVTDTQYF
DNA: TGTGCCAGCAGCTTATCGCTAGCGGGGGGGGTCACAGATACGCAGTATTTT

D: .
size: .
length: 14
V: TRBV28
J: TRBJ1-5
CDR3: CASSLWGENQPQHF
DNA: TGTGCCAGCAGTTTATGGGGGGAAAATCAGCCCCAGCATTTT

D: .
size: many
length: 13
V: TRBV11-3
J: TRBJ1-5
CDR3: CASSLEGSQPQHF
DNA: TGTGCCAGCAGCTTAGAAGGTTCGCAGCCCCAGCATTTT

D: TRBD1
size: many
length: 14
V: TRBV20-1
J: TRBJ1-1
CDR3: CSARPRTGNTEAFF
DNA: TGCAGTGCTAGACCCCGGACAGGGAACACTGAAGCTTTCTTT

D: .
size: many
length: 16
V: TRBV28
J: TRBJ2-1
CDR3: CASKPSNGRGTNEQFF
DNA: TGTGCCAGCAAACCGTCGAACGGCCGGGGGACCAATGAGCAGTTCTTC

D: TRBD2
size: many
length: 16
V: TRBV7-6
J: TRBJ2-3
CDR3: CASSLGSGGGTDTQYF
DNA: TGTGCCAGCAGCTTAGGGAGCGGGGGCGGCACAGATACGCAGTATTTT

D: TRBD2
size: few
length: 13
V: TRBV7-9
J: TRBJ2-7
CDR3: CASSLVLAGEQYF
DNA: TGTGCCAGCAGCTTAGTTCTAGCGGGCGAGCAGTACTTC

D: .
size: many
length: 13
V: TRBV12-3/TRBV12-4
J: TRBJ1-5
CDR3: CASNTGSDQPQHF
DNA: TGTGCCAGCAACACAGGGTCCGATCAGCCCCAGCATTTT

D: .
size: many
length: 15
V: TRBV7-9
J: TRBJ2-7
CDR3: CASSLAGRMSYEQYF
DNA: TGTGCCAGCAGCTTAGCGGGTAGGATGTCCTACGAGCAGTACTTC

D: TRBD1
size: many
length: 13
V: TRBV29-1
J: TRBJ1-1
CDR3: CSGTRDRGMEAFF
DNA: TGCAGCGGCACCCGGGACAGGGGCATGGAAGCTTTCTTT

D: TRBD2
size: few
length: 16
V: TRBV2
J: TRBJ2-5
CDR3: CASRGTSGGSQETQYF
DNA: TGTGCCAGCAGGGGGACTAGCGGGGGGTCCCAAGAGACCCAGTACTTC

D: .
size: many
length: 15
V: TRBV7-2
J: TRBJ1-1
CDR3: CASSLGSGLNTEAFF
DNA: TGTGCCAGCAGCTTAGGTTCAGGGTTGAACACTGAAGCTTTCTTT